The sequence of this T cell receptor (beta chain) was determined in a study of CD8 T cells in ankylosing spondylitis. Study outcomes and limitations: From matched ankylosing spondylitis synovial fluid, disease-linked clones were reportedly recovered at significantly enriched levels.

The CDR3 is 17 residues long. V lost 0 bases and J 5 bases, leaving 17 bases between the germline ends. Germline V CDR1 and CDR2: MNHEY, SVGAGI. Each CDR3 protein is one row after TCRdb ran MiXCR on the 5' RACE reads. In the table there are around 210,000 distinct CDR3 sequences, around 8% of which are singletons. Ten or more counts support this clonotype. What it binds is not known. The material sequenced was blood, either unsorted or a sorted T cell fraction (not recorded which). This TCR derives from a female donor with ankylosing spondylitis or in good health (not recorded which). J is TRBJ1-5 and V is TRBV6-5; weak D call: TRBD1 (6 bases). CDR3 amino acids: CASSYSIGTPIDQPQHF. CDR3 coding DNA: TGTGCCAGCAGTTACTCGATAGGGACACCTATAGATCAGCCCCAGCATTTT.